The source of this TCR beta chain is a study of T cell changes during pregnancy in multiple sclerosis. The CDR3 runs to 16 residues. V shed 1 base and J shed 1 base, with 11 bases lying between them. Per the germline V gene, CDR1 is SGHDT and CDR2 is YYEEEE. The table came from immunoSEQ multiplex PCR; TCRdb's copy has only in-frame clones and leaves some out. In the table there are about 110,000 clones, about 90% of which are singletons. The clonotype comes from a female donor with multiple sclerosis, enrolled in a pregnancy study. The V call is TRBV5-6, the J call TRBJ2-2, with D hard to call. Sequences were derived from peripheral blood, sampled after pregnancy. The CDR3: CASSLMSAGNTGELFF. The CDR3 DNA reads TGTGCCAGCAGCTTGATGTCGGCAGGGAACACCGGGGAGCTGTTTTTT.